This T cell receptor beta chain is drawn from a study of blood T cell repertoires in COVID-19. Study as a whole: Samples of COVID-19 (acute and convalescent) were obtained from the United States, Italy and Spain. Sample material is recorded as cDNA or gDNA derived from T cells, B-cell-depleted T cells, or PBMCs.

In the original analysis: Cell counts per sample came from amplifying reference gene primers. This table comes from immunoSEQ multiplex PCR, and its TCRdb copy is limited to in-frame clones, with some not included. V, J and clone size derive from that table, while D and trimming were established from the DNA sequence. Of around 130,000 clones listed, 85% to 90% are singletons. The CDR3 length is 14 residues. V lost 3 bases to trimming and J lost 7 bases; unmatched junction nucleotides: 8. Looked up from germline, CDR1 is SNHLY and CDR2 is FYNNEI. Specimen: peripheral blood. This sequence originates from a man aged 45-60 years with active or convalescent COVID-19. This chain joins TRBV2 and TRBJ2-7; 8 bases align to TRBD1. CDR3: CASSDRGLVQEQYF. Written as DNA, the CDR3 is TGTGCCAGCAGTGACAGGGGGCTCGTTCAAGAGCAGTACTTC.